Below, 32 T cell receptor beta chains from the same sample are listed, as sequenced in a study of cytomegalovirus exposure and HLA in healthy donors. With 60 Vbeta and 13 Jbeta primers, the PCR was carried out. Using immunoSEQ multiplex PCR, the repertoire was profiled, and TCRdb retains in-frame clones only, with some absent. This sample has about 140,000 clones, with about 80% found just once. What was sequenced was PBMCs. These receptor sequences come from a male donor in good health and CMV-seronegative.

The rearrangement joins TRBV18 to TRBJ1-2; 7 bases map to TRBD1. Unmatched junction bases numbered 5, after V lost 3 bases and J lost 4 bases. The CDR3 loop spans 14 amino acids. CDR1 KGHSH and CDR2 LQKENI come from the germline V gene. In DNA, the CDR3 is TGTGCCAGCTCACCTCAGGGACAGATCTATGGCTACACCTTC. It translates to CASSPQGQIYGYTF.

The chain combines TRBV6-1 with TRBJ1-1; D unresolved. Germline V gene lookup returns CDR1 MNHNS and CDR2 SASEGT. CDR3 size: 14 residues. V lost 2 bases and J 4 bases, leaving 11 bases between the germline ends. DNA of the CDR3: TGTGCCAGCAGTGAAAGTACGGGGATCACTGAAGCTTTCTTT. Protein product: CASSESTGITEAFF.

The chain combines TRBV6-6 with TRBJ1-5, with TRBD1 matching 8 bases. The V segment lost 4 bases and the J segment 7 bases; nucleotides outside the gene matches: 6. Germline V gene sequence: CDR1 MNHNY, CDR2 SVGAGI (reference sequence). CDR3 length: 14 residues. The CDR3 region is CASSSQGQEQPQHF. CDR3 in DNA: TGTGCCAGCAGTTCCCAGGGACAGGAACAGCCCCAGCATTTT.

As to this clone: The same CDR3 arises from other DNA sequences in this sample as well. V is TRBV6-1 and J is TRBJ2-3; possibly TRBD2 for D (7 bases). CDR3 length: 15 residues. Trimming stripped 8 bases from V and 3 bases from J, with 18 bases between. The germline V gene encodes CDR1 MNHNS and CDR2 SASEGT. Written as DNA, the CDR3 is TGTGCCAGCGGGGGAGGGCCTGACAGGACAGATACGCAGTATTTT. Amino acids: CASGGGPDRTDTQYF.

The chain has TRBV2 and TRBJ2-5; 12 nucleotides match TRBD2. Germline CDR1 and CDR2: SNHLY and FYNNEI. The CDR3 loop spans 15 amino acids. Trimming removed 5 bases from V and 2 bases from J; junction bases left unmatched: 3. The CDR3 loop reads CASSPLAGGQETQYF. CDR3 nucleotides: TGTGCCAGCAGTCCACTAGCGGGGGGTCAAGAGACCCAGTACTTC.

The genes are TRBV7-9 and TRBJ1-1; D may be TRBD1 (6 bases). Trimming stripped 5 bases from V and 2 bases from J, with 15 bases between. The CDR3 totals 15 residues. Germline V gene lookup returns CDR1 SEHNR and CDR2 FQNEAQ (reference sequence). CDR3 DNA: TGTGCCAGCAGCCCCGGGGGGGCACCCAACACTGAAGCTTTCTTT. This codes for CASSPGGAPNTEAFF.

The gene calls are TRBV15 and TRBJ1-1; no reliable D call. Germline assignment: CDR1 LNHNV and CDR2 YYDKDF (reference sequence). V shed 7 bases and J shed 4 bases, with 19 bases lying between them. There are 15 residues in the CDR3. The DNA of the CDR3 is TGTGCCACCACCCCGGAGGGAGGGTGGGGCACTGAAGCTTTCTTT. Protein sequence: CATTPEGGWGTEAFF. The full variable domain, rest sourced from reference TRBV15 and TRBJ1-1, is DAMVIQNPRYQVTQFGKPVTLSCSQTLNHNVMYWYQQKSSQAPKLLFHYYDKDFNNEADTPDNFQSRRPNTSFCFLDIRSPGLGDTAMYLCATTPEGGWGTEAFFGQGTRLTVV.

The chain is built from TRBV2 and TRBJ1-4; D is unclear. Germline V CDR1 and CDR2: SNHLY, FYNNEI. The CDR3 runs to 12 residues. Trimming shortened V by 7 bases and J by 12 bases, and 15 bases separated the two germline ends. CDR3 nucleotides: TGTGCCAGCACTACCACTGGGGAGGAACTGTTTTTT. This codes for CASTTTGEELFF.

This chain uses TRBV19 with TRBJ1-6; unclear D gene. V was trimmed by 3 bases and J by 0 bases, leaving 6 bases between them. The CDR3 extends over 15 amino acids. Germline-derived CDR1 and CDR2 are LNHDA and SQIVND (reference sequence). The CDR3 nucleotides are TGTGCCAGTAGTATTGGGCCCTCCTATAATTCACCCCTCCACTTT. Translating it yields CASSIGPSYNSPLHF.

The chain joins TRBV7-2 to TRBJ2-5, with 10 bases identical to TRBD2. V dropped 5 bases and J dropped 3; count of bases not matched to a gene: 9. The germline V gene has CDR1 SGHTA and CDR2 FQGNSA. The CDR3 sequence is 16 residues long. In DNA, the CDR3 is TGTGCCAGCAGCCGCCAAGCGGGGGGGGGTGAAGAGACCCAGTACTTC. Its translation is CASSRQAGGGEETQYF.

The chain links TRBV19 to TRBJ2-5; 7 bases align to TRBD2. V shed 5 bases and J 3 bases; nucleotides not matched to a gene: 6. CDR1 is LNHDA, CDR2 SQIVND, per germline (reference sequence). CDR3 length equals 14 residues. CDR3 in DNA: TGTGCCAGTAGTTCGTTTCGGGGGGAAGAGACCCAGTACTTC. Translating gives CASSSFRGEETQYF.

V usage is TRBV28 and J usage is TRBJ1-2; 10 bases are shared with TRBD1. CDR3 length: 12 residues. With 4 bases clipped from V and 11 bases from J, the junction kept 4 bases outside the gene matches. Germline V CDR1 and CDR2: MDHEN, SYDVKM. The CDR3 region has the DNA TGTGCCAGCAGTTCGGACAGGGGGAGATACACCTTC. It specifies CASSSDRGRYTF.

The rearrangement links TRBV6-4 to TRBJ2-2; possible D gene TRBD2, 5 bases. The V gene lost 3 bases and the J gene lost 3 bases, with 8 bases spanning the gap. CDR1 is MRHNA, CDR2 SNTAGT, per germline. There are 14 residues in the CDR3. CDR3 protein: CASSEGADTGELFF. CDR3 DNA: TGTGCCAGCAGTGAGGGAGCAGACACCGGGGAGCTGTTTTTT.

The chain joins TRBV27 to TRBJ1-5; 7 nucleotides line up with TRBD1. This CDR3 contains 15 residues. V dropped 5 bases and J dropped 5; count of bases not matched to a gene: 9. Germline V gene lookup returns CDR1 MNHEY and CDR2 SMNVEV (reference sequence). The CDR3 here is CASSARQGGYQPQHF. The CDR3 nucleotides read TGTGCCAGCAGTGCCCGACAGGGAGGATATCAGCCCCAGCATTTT.

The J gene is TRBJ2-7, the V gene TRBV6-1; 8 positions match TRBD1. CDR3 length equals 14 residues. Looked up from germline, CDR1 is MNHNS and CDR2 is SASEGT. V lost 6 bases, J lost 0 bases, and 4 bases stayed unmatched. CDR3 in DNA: TGTGCCAGCAGGGGACAGGACCTCTCCTACGAGCAGTACTTC. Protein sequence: CASRGQDLSYEQYF.

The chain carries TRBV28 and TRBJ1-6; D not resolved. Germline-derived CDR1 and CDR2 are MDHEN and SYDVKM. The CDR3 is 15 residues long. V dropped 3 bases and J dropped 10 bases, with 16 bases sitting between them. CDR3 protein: CASSLRESRKSPLHF. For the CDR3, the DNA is TGTGCCAGCAGTTTGAGGGAATCGAGAAAGTCACCCCTCCACTTT.

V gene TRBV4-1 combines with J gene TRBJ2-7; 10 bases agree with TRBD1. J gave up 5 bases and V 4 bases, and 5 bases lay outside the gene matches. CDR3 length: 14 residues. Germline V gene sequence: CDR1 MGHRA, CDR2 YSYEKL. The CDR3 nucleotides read TGCGCCAGCAGCCTTCGGACAGGGGGAAACGAGCAGTACTTC. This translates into CASSLRTGGNEQYF.

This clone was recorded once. The CDR3 bases are TGTGCCAGCAGCAATAGCGGGGGGGCGATGGGGACCCAGTACTTC. This gives the protein CASSNSGGAMGTQYF. The V call is TRBV28, the J call TRBJ2-5; 11 nucleotides agree with TRBD2. The V and J ends lost 6 bases and 7 bases, in that order; junction bases with no gene match: 10. This CDR3 is 15 amino acids long. Germline V gene data show CDR1 as MDHEN and CDR2 as SYDVKM.

CDR3: CASSFRGLAGGPTGELFF. The CDR3 DNA follows: TGTGCCAGCAGTTTCAGGGGGCTAGCGGGGGGGCCAACCGGGGAGCTGTTTTTT. The chain carries TRBV28 and TRBJ2-2; 12 bases align to TRBD2. CDR3 length: 18 residues. Losses at the gene ends were 3 bases for V and 5 bases for J; bases not matched to a gene: 10. Germline loops: CDR1 MDHEN, CDR2 SYDVKM.

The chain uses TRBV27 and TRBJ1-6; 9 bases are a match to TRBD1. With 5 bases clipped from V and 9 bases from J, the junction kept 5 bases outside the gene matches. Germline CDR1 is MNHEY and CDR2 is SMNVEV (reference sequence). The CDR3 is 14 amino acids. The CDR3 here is CASSQDRGFSPLHF. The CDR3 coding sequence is TGTGCCAGCAGTCAGGACAGGGGATTTTCACCCCTCCACTTT.

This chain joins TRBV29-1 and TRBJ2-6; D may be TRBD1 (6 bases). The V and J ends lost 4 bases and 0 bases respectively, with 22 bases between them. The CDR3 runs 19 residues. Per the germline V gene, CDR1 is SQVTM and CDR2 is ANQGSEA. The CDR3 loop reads CSVVLYGTSISSGANVLTF. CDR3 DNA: TGCAGCGTTGTCTTATACGGGACATCTATCAGCTCTGGGGCCAACGTCCTGACTTTC.

CDR3 sequence reads: CASTLGQGNYEQYF. CDR3 sequence (DNA): TGTGCCAGCACCCTGGGACAGGGGAATTACGAGCAGTACTTC. This rearrangement joins TRBV5-6 to TRBJ2-7; 10 bases are a match to TRBD1. Germline V CDR1 and CDR2: SGHDT, YYEEEE. The CDR3 is 14 amino acids. V trimming: 6 bases; J trimming: 4 bases; junction bases outside the gene matches: 7.

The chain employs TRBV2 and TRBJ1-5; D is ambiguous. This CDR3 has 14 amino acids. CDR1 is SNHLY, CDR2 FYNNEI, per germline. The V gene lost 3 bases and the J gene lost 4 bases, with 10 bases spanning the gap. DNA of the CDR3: TGTGCCAGCAGTGACCGAACGGGAAATCAGCCCCAGCATTTT. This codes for CASSDRTGNQPQHF.

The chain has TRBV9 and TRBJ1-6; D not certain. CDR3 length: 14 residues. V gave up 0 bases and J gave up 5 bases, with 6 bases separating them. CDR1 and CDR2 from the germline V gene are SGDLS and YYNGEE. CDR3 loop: CASSVGPDNSPLHF. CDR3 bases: TGTGCCAGCAGCGTAGGCCCAGATAATTCACCCCTCCACTTT. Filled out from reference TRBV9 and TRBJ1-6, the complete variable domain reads DSGVTQTPKHLITATGQRVTLRCSPRSGDLSVYWYQQSLDQGLQFLIQYYNGEERAKGNILERFSAQQFPDLHSELNLSSLELGDSALYFCASSVGPDNSPLHFGNGTRLTVT.

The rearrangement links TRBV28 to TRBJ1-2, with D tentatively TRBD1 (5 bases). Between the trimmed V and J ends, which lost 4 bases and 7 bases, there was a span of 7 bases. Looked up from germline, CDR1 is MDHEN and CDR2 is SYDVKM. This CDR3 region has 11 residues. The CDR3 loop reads CASSSRVGYTF. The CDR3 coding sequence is TGTGCCAGCAGTTCCAGGGTTGGCTACACCTTC.

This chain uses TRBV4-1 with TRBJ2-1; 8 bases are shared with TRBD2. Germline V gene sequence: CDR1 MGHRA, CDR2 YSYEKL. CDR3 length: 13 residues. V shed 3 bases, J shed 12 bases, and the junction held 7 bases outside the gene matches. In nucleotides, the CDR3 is TGCGCCAGCAGCCAGACGGGGGGGTTCGTGCAGTTCTTC. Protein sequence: CASSQTGGFVQFF.

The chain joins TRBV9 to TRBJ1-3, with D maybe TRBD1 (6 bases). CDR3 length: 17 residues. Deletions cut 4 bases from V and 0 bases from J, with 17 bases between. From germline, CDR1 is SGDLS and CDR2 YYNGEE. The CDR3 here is CASSTSDRLYSGNTIYF. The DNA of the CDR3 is TGTGCCAGCAGCACCTCCGACAGGTTATACTCTGGAAACACCATATATTTT.

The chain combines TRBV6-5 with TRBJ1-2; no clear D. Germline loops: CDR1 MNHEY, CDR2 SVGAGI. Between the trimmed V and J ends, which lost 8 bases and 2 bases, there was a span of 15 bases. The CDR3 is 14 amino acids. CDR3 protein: CASGEQSFNYGYTF. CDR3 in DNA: TGTGCCAGCGGTGAACAATCCTTCAACTATGGCTACACCTTC.

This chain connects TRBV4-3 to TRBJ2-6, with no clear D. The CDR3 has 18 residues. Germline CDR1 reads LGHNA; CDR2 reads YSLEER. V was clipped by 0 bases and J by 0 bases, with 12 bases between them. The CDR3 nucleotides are TGCGCCAGCAGCCAAGAAGCCCAGGTTTTCTCTGGGGCCAACGTCCTGACTTTC. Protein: CASSQEAQVFSGANVLTF.

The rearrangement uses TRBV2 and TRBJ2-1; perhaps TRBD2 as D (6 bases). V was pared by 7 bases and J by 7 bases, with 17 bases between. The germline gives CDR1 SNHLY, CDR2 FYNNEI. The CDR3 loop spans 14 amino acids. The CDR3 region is CASMTGLARNEQFF. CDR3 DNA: TGTGCCAGCATGACGGGGCTAGCGAGAAATGAGCAGTTCTTC.

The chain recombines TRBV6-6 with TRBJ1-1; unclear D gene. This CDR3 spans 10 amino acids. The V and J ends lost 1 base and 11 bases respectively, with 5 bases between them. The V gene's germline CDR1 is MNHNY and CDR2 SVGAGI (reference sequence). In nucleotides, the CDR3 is TGTGCCAGCAGTTACTTTTCGGCTTTCTTT. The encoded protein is CASSYFSAFF.

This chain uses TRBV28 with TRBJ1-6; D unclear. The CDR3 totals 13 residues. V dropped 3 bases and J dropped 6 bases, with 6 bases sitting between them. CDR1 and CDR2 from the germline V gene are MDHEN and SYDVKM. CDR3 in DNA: TGTGCCAGCAGTTTGCCGGGTAATTCACCCCTCCACTTT. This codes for CASSLPGNSPLHF. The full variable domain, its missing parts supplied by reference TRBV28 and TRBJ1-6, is DVKVTQSSRYLVKRTGEKVFLECVQDMDHENMFWYRQDPGLGLRLIYFSYDVKMKEKGDIPEGYSVSREKKERFSLILESASTNQTSMYLCASSLPGNSPLHFGNGTRLTVT.